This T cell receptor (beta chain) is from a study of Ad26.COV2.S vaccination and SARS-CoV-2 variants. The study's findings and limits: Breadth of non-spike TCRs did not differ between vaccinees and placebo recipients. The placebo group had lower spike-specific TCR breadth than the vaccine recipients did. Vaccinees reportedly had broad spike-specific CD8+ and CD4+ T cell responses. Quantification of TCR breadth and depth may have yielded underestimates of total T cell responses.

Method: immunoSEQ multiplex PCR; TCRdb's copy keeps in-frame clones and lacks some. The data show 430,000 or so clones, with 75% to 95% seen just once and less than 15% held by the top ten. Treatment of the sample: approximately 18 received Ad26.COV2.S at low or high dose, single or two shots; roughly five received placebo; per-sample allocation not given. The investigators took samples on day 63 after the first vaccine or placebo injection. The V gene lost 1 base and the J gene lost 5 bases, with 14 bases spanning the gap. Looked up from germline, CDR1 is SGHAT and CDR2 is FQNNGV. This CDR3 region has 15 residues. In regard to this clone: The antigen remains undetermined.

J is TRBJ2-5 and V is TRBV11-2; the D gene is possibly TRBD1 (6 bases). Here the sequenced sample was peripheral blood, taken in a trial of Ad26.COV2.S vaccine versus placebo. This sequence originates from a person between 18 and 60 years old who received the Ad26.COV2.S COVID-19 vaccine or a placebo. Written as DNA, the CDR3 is TGTGCCAGCAGCTTAGGGGTCAGGGGTTTGGAGACCCAGTACTTC. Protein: CASSLGVRGLETQYF.